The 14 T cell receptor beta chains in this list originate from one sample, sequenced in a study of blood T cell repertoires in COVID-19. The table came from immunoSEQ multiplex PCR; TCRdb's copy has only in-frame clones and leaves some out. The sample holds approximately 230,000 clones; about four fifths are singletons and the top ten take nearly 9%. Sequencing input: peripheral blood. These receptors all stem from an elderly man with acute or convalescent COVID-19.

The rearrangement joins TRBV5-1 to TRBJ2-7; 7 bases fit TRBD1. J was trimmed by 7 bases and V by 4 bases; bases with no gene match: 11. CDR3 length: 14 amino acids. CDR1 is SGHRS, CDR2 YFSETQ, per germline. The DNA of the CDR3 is TGCGCCAGCAGCCAGGGACAGTCCGTTGGGGAGCAGTACTTC. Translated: CASSQGQSVGEQYF. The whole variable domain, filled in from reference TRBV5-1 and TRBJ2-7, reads KAGVTQTPRYLIKTRGQQVTLSCSPISGHRSVSWYQQTPGQGLQFLFEYFSETQRNKGNFPGRFSGRQFSNSRSEMNVSTLELGDSALYLCASSQGQSVGEQYFGPGTRLTVT.

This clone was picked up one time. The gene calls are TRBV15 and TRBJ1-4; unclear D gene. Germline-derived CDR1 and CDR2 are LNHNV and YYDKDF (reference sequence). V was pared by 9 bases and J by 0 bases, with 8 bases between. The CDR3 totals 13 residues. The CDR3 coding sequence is TGTGCCACTTCAAAATCAACTAATGAAAAACTGTTTTTT. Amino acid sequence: CATSKSTNEKLFF.

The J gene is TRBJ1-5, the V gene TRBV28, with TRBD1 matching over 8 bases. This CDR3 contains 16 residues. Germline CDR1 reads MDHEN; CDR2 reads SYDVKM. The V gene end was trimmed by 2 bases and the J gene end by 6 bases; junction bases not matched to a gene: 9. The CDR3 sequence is CASSLAGGGRSQPQHF. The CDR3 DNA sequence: TGTGCCAGCAGTTTAGCAGGGGGCGGTCGTAGTCAGCCCCAGCATTTT.

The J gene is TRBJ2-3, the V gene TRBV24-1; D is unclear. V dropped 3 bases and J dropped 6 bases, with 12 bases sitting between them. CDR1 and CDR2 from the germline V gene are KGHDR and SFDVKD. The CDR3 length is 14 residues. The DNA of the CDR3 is TGTGCCACCAGTGATCCCGCTAACCTGGATACGCAGTATTTT. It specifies CATSDPANLDTQYF.

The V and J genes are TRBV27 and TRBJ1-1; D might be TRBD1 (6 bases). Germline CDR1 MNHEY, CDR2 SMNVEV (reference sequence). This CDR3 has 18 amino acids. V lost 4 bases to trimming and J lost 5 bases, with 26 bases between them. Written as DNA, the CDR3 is TGTGCCAGCAGTTCCTCGATGACCGAACAGGGTCGTTGGACTGAAGCTTTCTTT. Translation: CASSSSMTEQGRWTEAFF.

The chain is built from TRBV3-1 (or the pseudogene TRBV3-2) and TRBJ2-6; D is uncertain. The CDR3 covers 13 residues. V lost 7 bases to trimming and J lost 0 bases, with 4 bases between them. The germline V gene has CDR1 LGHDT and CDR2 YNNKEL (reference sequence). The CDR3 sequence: CASTLSGANVLTF. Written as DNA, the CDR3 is TGTGCCAGCACCCTCTCTGGGGCCAACGTCCTGACTTTC.

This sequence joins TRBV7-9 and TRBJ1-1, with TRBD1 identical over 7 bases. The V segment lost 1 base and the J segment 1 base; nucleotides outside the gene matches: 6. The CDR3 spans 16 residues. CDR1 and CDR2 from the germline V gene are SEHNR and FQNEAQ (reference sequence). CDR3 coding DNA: TGTGCCAGCAGCTTAGGGACAGGCCGACCGAACACTGAAGCTTTCTTT. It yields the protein CASSLGTGRPNTEAFF.

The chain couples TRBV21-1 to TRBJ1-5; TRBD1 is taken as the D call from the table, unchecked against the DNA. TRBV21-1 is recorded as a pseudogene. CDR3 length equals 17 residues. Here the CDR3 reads CASTRSTGRIGNQPQHF. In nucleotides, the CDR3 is TGTGCCAGCACCCGCTCGACAGGGAGGATAGGCAATCAGCCCCAGCATTTT.

The chain's CDR3 is CASGSSSGSGGELFF. CDR3 coding DNA: TGTGCCAGCGGATCCTCTTCTGGGTCGGGCGGGGAGCTGTTTTTT. The chain couples TRBV4-2 to TRBJ2-2; D remains unclear. Germline CDR1 LGHNA, CDR2 YNFKEQ. V lost 8 bases to trimming and J lost 7 bases, with 20 bases between them. The CDR3 runs 15 residues.

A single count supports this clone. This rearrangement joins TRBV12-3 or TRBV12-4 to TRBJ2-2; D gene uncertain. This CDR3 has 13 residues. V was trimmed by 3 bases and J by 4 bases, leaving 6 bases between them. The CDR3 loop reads CASSFSSTGELFF. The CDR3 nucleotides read TGTGCCAGCAGTTTTAGTAGCACCGGGGAGCTGTTTTTT.

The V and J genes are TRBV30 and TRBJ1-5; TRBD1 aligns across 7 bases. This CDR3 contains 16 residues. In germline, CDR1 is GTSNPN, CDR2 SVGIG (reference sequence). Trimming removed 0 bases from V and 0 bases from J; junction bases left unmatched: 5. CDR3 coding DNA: TGTGCCTGGAGTGTCCCAGAGGGGGCTAGCAATCAGCCCCAGCATTTT. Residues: CAWSVPEGASNQPQHF.

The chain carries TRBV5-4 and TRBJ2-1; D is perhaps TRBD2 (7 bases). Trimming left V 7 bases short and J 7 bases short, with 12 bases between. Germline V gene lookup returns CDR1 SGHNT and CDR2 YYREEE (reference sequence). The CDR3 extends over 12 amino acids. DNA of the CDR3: TGTGCCAGCGGGGGGGCCCGGAATGAGCAGTTCTTC. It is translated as CASGGARNEQFF.

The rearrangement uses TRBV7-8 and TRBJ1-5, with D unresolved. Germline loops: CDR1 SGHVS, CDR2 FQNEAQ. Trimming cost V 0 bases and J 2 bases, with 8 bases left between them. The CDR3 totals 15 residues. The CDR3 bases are TGTGCCAGCAGCTTAGCGGGCGGGGGCAATCAGCCCCAGCATTTT. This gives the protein CASSLAGGGNQPQHF. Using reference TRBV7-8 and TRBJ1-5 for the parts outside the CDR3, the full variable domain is GAGVSQSPRYKVAKRGQDVALRCDPISGHVSLFWYQQALGQGPEFLTYFQNEAQLDKSGLPSDRFFAERPEGSVSTLKIQRTQQEDSAVYLCASSLAGGGNQPQHFGDGTRLSIL.

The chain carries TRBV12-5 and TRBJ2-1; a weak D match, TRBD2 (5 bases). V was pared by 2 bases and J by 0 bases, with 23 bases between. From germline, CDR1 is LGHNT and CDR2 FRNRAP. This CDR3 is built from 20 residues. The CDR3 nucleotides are TGTGCTAGTGGTTTGAAATCTGGCGGGCCGCACCCTTTCTCCTACAATGAGCAGTTCTTC. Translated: CASGLKSGGPHPFSYNEQFF.